This paragraph reports one TCR beta chain. No antigen is known for it. The sample originates from a study of shared clonotypes between healthy human individuals. Template for every sorted-subset replicate PCR totaled around 210 ng DNA, around 32,000 T cell genomes. The repertoire was sequenced with immunoSEQ multiplex PCR; TCRdb's copy has only in-frame clones and lacks some. This sample has fewer than 850,000 clones, with approximately 79% found just once. Study findings and constraints: Non-shared clonotypes displayed generation probabilities falling below those of clonotypes present in all four donors.

The germline V gene has CDR1 MDHEN and CDR2 SYDVKM. The CDR3 is made up of 20 amino acids. The junction had 21 bases not matched to a gene; V was cut back by 3 bases and J by 3 bases. Sequenced: memory CD4+ T cells sorted from blood. Subset of the sample: CD45RA-negative fraction. The receptor comes from a young woman in good health. The gene calls are TRBV28 and TRBJ1-2; 8 nucleotides agree with TRBD1. DNA for the CDR3: TGTGCCAGCAGTTTGGACAGGGATACTTTGAGGTCGGTCCCCTACTATGGCTACACCTTC. Translating it yields CASSLDRDTLRSVPYYGYTF.